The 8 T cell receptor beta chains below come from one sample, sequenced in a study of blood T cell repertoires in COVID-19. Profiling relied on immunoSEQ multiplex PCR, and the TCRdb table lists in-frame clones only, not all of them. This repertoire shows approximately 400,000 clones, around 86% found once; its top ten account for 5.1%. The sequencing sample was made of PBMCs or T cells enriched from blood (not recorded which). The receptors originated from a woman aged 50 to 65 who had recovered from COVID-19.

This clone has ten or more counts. CDR3 in amino acids: CASSFSQYSNQPQHF. In DNA, the CDR3 is TGTGCCAGCAGTTTTTCGCAGTATAGCAATCAGCCCCAGCATTTT. V and J are TRBV27 and TRBJ1-5; D not certain. This CDR3 spans 15 amino acids. Trimming stripped 3 bases from V and 0 bases from J, with 9 bases between. Germline assignment: CDR1 MNHEY and CDR2 SMNVEV (reference sequence).

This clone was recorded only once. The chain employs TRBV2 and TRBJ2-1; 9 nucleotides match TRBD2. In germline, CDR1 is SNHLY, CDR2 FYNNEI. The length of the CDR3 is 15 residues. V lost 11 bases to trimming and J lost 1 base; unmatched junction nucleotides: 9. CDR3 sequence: CAQTGLADSYNEQFF. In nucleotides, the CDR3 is TGTGCCCAGACGGGACTAGCCGATTCCTACAATGAGCAGTTCTTC.

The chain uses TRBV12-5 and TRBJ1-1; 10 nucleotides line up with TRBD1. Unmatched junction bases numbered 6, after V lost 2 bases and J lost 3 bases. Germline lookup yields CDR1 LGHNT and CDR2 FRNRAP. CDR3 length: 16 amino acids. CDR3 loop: CASGLYPGTGDTEAFF. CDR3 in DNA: TGTGCTAGTGGTTTGTACCCCGGGACAGGGGACACTGAAGCTTTCTTT.

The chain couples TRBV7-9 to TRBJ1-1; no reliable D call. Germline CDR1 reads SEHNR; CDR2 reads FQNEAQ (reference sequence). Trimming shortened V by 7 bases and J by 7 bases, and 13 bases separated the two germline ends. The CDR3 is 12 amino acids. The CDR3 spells CASTPYRVEAFF. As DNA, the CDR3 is TGTGCCAGCACCCCTTATCGGGTTGAAGCTTTCTTT.

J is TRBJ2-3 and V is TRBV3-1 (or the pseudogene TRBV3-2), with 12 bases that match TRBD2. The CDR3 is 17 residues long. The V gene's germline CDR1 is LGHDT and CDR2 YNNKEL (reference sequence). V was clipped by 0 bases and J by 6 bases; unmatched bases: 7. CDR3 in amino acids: CASSQEASGGGSDTQYF. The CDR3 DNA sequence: TGTGCCAGCAGCCAAGAGGCTAGCGGGGGGGGCAGCGATACGCAGTATTTT.

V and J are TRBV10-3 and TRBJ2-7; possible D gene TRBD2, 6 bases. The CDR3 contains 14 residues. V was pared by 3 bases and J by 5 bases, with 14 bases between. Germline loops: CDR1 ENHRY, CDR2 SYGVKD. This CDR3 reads CAISERGGRDEQYF. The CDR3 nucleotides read TGTGCCATCAGTGAACGGGGAGGTCGGGACGAGCAGTACTTC.

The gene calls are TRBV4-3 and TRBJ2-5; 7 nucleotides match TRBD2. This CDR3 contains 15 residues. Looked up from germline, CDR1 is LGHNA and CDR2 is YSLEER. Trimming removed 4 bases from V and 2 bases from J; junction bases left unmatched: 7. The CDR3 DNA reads TGCGCCAGCAGCCCGCAAACTAGCGTACAAGAGACCCAGTACTTC. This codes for CASSPQTSVQETQYF.

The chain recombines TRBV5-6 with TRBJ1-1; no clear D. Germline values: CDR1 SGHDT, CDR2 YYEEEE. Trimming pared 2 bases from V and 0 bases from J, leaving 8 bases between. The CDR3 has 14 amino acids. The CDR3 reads CASSFVRMNTEAFF. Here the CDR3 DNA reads TGTGCCAGCAGCTTTGTGCGGATGAACACTGAAGCTTTCTTT.